Shown below are 17 T cell receptor beta chains from a single sample sequenced in a study of regulatory T cells in long-lasting Graves disease. Both iRepertoire HTBI primers and Arm-PCR of CDR3 regions were used to build the TCR beta libraries. TCRdb re-called the multiplex PCR reads through MiXCR, storing one row per CDR3 protein. The sample records 530,000 or so distinct CDR3 sequences, about 16% being singletons. Indicated time point: newly diagnosed GD, antithyroid drugs for less than 3 months. The TCR library was made from RNA extracted from PBMCs. A further study also used this sample, focusing on T cells in Graves' hyperthyroidism and ophthalmopathy.

The starting material was peripheral blood mononuclear cells (PBMCs), obtained at new diagnosis, from a patient treated with antithyroid drugs. The receptors shown here come from a man younger than 35 with Graves disease.

This clonotype has a count of ten or more. The V call is TRBV27, the J call TRBJ2-7, with unresolved D. The ends were cut back, 3 bases at V and 4 bases at J, with 10 bases in the middle. CDR3 length: 13 residues. Germline CDR1 and CDR2: MNHEY and SMNVEV (reference sequence). In nucleotides, the CDR3 is TGTGCCAGCAGTTTTAATCCCGGGTACGAGCAGTACTTC. It translates to CASSFNPGYEQYF.

This clonotype was recorded many times. J is TRBJ2-7 and V is TRBV27; 10 nucleotides align to TRBD2. Germline trimming cut 3 bases from V and 7 bases from J; bases unmatched to any gene: 6. CDR1 is MNHEY and CDR2 is SMNVEV in the germline V gene (reference sequence). The CDR3 runs to 14 residues. The CDR3 DNA reads as TGTGCCAGCAGTTTGACTAGCGGGTATGGGGAGCAGTACTTC. Amino acid sequence: CASSLTSGYGEQYF.

This clonotype came up a few times. This chain joins TRBV5-1 and TRBJ2-7; D is possibly TRBD2 (5 bases). Between the trimmed V and J ends, which lost 1 base and 0 bases, there was a span of 8 bases. The CDR3 is 14 amino acids. Germline V CDR1 and CDR2: SGHRS, YFSETQ. The CDR3 bases are TGCGCCAGCAGCTTGTTAGGGAGCTCCTACGAGCAGTACTTC. Its translation: CASSLLGSSYEQYF.

This clonotype came up a few times. J is TRBJ2-2 and V is TRBV6-5; the D is unclear. The V and J ends lost 4 bases and 5 bases respectively, with 17 bases between them. Germline CDR1 reads MNHEY; CDR2 reads SVGAGI. The CDR3 has 16 amino acids. CDR3 protein: CASSSVPSARTGELFF. In DNA form, the CDR3 reads TGTGCCAGCAGTTCGGTCCCGTCCGCGAGAACCGGGGAGCTGTTTTTT.

This clonotype was recorded many times. The J gene is TRBJ2-5, the V gene TRBV2; no firm D call. V was pared by 1 base and J by 4 bases, with 13 bases between. The CDR3 covers 15 residues. CDR1 and CDR2 from the germline V gene are SNHLY and FYNNEI. DNA of the CDR3: TGTGCCAGCAGTGAAGAGGGTATAAGAGGAGAGACCCAGTACTTC. It translates to CASSEEGIRGETQYF.

V gene TRBV10-1 combines with J gene TRBJ2-7; D is uncertain. Looked up from germline, CDR1 is WNHNN and CDR2 is SYGVQD (reference sequence). This CDR3 has 15 amino acids. The V end was cut by 1 base, the J end by 0 bases, with 10 bases between. The CDR3 region has the DNA TGCGCCAGCAGTGAGTTCTGGGTAAGCTCCTACGAGCAGTACTTC. The encoded protein is CASSEFWVSSYEQYF.

This clonotype showed up many times. V is TRBV20-1 and J is TRBJ1-1; perhaps TRBD1 as D (5 bases). V lost 6 bases, J lost 4 bases, and 18 bases lay in between. The germline gives CDR1 DFQATT, CDR2 SNEGSKA (reference sequence). The CDR3 runs to 14 residues. As DNA, the CDR3 is TGCAGTGCGCGGAATGCAGGGTTTTCCACTGAAGCTTTCTTT. This translates into CSARNAGFSTEAFF.

The chain carries TRBV3-1 and TRBJ1-6; a weak D match, TRBD1 (6 bases). V was shortened by 1 base and J by 13 bases, with 8 bases between the two germline ends. Germline CDR1 and CDR2: LGHDT and YNNKEL (reference sequence). The length of the CDR3 is 12 residues. CDR3 bases: TGTGCCAGCAGCCAAGTGAGGGGGCCCCTCCACTTT. It translates to CASSQVRGPLHF.

In its sample, this clonotype was seen once. The chain combines TRBV4-2 with TRBJ2-7; 7 nucleotides match TRBD2. Germline V gene data show CDR1 as LGHNA and CDR2 as YNFKEQ. This CDR3 spans 15 amino acids. V dropped 3 bases and J dropped 3; count of bases not matched to a gene: 8. The DNA of the CDR3 is TGTGCCAGCAGCCAGGGACTAACGGCCAACTACGAGCAGTACTTC. Translation: CASSQGLTANYEQYF.

The J gene is TRBJ1-4, the V gene TRBV7-9; D uncertain. CDR1 and CDR2 from the germline V gene are SEHNR and FQNEAQ (reference sequence). The CDR3 loop spans 15 amino acids. V was clipped by 2 bases and J by 5 bases, with 12 bases between them. CDR3 DNA: TGTGCCAGCAGCTTACCGACTGCCCTAAATGAAAAACTGTTTTTT. This sequence encodes CASSLPTALNEKLFF.

This clonotype was seen ten or more times. The rearrangement uses TRBV3-1 and TRBJ2-7; 10 bases line up with TRBD2. The V gene end was trimmed by 1 base and the J gene end by 5 bases; junction bases not matched to a gene: 2. The CDR3 is 14 amino acids. Germline CDR1 is LGHDT and CDR2 is YNNKEL (reference sequence). The CDR3 DNA reads TGTGCCAGCAGCCAAGGTAGCGGGAGGAACGAGCAGTACTTC. Protein product: CASSQGSGRNEQYF.

This clonotype was picked up many times. One junction end does not reproduce the germline sequence, and a read error may be involved. This sequence joins TRBV19 and TRBJ2-2; 9 bases are a match to TRBD1. Per germline, CDR1 LNHDA and CDR2 SQIVND (reference sequence). The CDR3 is 15 amino acids. The CDR3 DNA reads as TGCGCCAGCAGCCCGGGACAGGGGAACACCGGGGAGCTGTTTTTT. Amino acids: CASSPGQGNTGELFF.

This sequence joins TRBV7-3 and TRBJ1-2; 7 bases map to TRBD1. The germline gives CDR1 SGHTA, CDR2 FQGTGA. Germline trimming cut 2 bases from V and 4 bases from J; bases unmatched to any gene: 7. This CDR3 contains 15 residues. CDR3 amino acids: CASSLVDRASYGYTF. DNA of the CDR3: TGTGCCAGCAGCTTAGTTGACAGGGCCTCCTATGGCTACACCTTC. Drawing the rest from reference TRBV7-3 and TRBJ1-2, the complete variable domain is GAGVSQTPSNKVTEKGKYVELRCDPISGHTALYWYRQSLGQGPEFLIYFQGTGAADDSGLPNDRFFAVRPEGSVSTLKIQRTERGDSAVYLCASSLVDRASYGYTFGSGTRLTVV.

This clonotype was observed a few times. The rearrangement uses TRBV6-1 and TRBJ1-5; D remains ambiguous. Trimming left V 7 bases short and J 4 bases short, with 11 bases between. This CDR3 has 13 amino acids. CDR1 MNHNS and CDR2 SASEGT come from the germline V gene. In DNA form, the CDR3 reads TGTGCCAGCACCCAATACAGAAATCAGCCCCAGCATTTT. Its protein is CASTQYRNQPQHF.

The sample holds a few counts of this clonotype. This rearrangement joins TRBV9 to TRBJ2-1; D unclear. V gave up 6 bases and J gave up 2 bases, with 12 bases separating them. Per the germline V gene, CDR1 is SGDLS and CDR2 is YYNGEE. The CDR3 length is 14 residues. DNA for the CDR3: TGTGCCAGCAACCCCCTAGGAACCTACAATGAGCAGTTCTTC. The encoded protein is CASNPLGTYNEQFF.

This clonotype was recorded at least ten times. The chain links TRBV11-2 to TRBJ1-2; D gene ambiguous. V was trimmed by 3 bases and J by 2 bases, leaving 10 bases between them. Germline V lookup: CDR1 SGHAT, CDR2 FQNNGV. CDR3 length equals 14 residues. The chain's CDR3 is CASSLGVENYGYTF. CDR3 sequence (DNA): TGTGCCAGCAGCTTGGGCGTAGAGAACTATGGCTACACCTTC.

This clonotype occurred a few times. V and J are TRBV3-1 and TRBJ2-5, with 7 bases that match TRBD1. V was clipped by 2 bases and J by 5 bases; unmatched bases: 8. Germline V gene lookup returns CDR1 LGHDT and CDR2 YNNKEL (reference sequence). This CDR3 spans 15 amino acids. In DNA, the CDR3 is TGTGCCAGCAGCCAACCCCCGGGACAGCCCGAGACCCAGTACTTC. This sequence encodes CASSQPPGQPETQYF.